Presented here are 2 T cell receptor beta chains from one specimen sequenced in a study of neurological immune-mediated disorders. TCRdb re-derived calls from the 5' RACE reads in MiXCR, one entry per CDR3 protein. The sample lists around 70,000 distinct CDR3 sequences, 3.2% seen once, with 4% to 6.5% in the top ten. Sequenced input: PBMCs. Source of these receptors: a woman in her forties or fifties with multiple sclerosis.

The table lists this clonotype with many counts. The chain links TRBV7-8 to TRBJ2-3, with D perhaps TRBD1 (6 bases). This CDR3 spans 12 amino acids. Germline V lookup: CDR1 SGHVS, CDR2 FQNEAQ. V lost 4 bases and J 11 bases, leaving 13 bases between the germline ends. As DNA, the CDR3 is TGTGCCAGCAGCTCGGACAGTGCTGGGCAGTATTTT. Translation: CASSSDSAGQYF.

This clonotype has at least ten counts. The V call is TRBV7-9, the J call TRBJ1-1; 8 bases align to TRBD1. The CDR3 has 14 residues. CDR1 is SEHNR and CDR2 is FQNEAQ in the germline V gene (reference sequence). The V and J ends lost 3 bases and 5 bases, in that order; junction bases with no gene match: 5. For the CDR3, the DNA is TGTGCCAGCAGCTTTTACGACAGGGGTACTGAAGCTTTCTTT. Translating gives CASSFYDRGTEAFF.